This paragraph covers one T cell receptor beta chain sequence. Repertoires were generated with immunoSEQ multiplex PCR, while TCRdb's copy carries only in-frame clones and drops some. The sample gives under 110,000 clones, roughly 90% of which show up once; around 1.5% is in the top ten. The sample originates from a study of T cell changes during pregnancy in multiple sclerosis. The TCR originated in a female donor with multiple sclerosis, enrolled in a pregnancy study. The sequencing here drew on peripheral blood, taken after pregnancy.

CDR3 nucleotide sequence: TGTGCCAGCAGCTTATACGGGAGCGGGCCGAACACCGGGGAGCTGTTTTTT. It translates to CASSLYGSGPNTGELFF. The chain uses TRBV7-6 and TRBJ2-2; tentatively, D is TRBD2 (6 bases). Per germline, CDR1 SGHVS and CDR2 FNYEAQ. Between the trimmed V and J ends, which lost 2 bases and 0 bases, there was a span of 13 bases. The CDR3 runs 17 residues.